The rows below give T cell receptor beta chains drawn from one sample of a study of cytomegalovirus exposure and HLA in healthy donors. TCRdb keeps only in-frame clones here, not all; method: immunoSEQ multiplex PCR. The data show 90,000 to 150,000 clones, roughly 70% seen once. Sequencing used PBMCs. The receptors stem from a woman aged 50 to 60 in good health and CMV-seropositive. CDR3s include the opening cysteine and the closing phenylalanine or tryptophan. D genes are given only for firm matches. Size tells how often a clone was seen (once, few, many) or the class of an expanded clone, and some rows leave it out.

J gene	clone size	V gene	D gene	CDR3 protein	CDR3 DNA
TRBJ2-3	.	TRBV7-3	.	CASSLAGSGTDTQYF	TGTGCCAGCAGCTTAGCCGGGTCGGGCACAGATACGCAGTATTTT
TRBJ1-2	.	TRBV19	TRBD1	CASSPTTGTGSGYTF	TGTGCCAGTAGTCCCACTACCGGGACAGGGTCCGGCTACACCTTC
TRBJ2-7	.	TRBV10-2	TRBD1	CASTTDRVRYEQYF	TGCGCCAGCACCACCGACAGGGTGCGCTACGAGCAGTACTTC
TRBJ1-6	.	TRBV27	TRBD1	CASSLLTGGSSPLHF	TGTGCCAGCAGTTTATTGACAGGGGGAAGTTCACCCCTCCACTTT
TRBJ2-2	.	TRBV9	.	CASSVGPSENTGELFF	TGTGCCAGCAGCGTAGGCCCTAGCGAAAACACCGGGGAGCTGTTTTTT
TRBJ2-5	.	TRBV7-9	.	CASSSFGTSETQYF	TGTGCCAGCAGCTCATTCGGGACATCAGAGACCCAGTACTTC
TRBJ1-1	few	TRBV10-1	.	CASSVAGFAEAFF	TGCGCCAGCAGTGTTGCAGGGTTCGCTGAAGCTTTCTTT
TRBJ1-3	few	TRBV18	.	CASSPPAQGHGNTIYF	TGTGCCAGCTCACCACCGGCACAGGGCCATGGAAACACCATATATTTT
TRBJ2-1	.	TRBV5-6	TRBD2	CASSLGLAGSYNEQFF	TGTGCCAGCAGCTTGGGACTAGCGGGGTCCTACAATGAGCAGTTCTTC
TRBJ2-7	.	TRBV6-1	TRBD1	CASSEMRTGLLYEQYF	TGTGCCAGCAGTGAAATGCGGACAGGGTTATTGTACGAGCAGTACTTC
TRBJ1-1	.	TRBV6-6	TRBD1	CASIGTDVEAFF	TGTGCCAGCATCGGGACAGACGTTGAAGCTTTCTTT
TRBJ1-1	.	TRBV18	TRBD1	CASTIGQGIEAFF	TGTGCCAGCACAATCGGACAGGGAATAGAAGCTTTCTTT
TRBJ2-7	.	TRBV18	TRBD1	CASSPRRPGTGIYEQYF	TGTGCCAGCTCACCAAGGAGACCCGGGACAGGGATCTACGAGCAGTACTTC
TRBJ1-2	.	TRBV18	TRBD1	CASSPDRGDGYTF	TGTGCCAGCTCACCAGACAGGGGAGATGGCTACACCTTC
TRBJ2-1	.	TRBV7-6	.	CASSRDSEQFF	TGTGCCAGCAGCCGAGACAGTGAGCAGTTCTTC
TRBJ1-1	.	TRBV6-1	.	CASSETPGNTEAFF	TGTGCCAGCAGTGAAACCCCAGGGAACACTGAAGCTTTCTTT
TRBJ2-7	once	TRBV28	.	CASSPRLRLYEQYF	TGTGCCAGCAGTCCTCGACTACGTTTATACGAGCAGTACTTC
TRBJ2-6	once	TRBV27	.	CASSLLAAYRGTGANVLTF	TGTGCCAGCAGTCTACTAGCCGCATACAGGGGCACTGGGGCCAACGTCCTGACTTTC
TRBJ2-3	.	TRBV28	.	CASSLGADTQYF	TGTGCCAGCAGTTTAGGGGCGGATACGCAGTATTTT
TRBJ2-3	.	TRBV6-6	.	CASSFIQGTDTQYF	TGTGCCAGCAGTTTTATTCAGGGGACAGATACGCAGTATTTT
TRBJ1-5	.	TRBV10-1	.	CASSEEDSSNQPQHF	TGCGCCAGCAGTGAGGAAGACAGTAGCAATCAGCCCCAGCATTTT
TRBJ2-2	.	TRBV6-5	.	CASSYSPGLNTGELFF	TGTGCCAGCAGTTACTCGCCAGGCCTGAACACCGGGGAGCTGTTTTTT
TRBJ2-1	.	TRBV2	TRBD2	CASSELAGVNEQFF	TGTGCCAGCAGTGAACTAGCGGGAGTGAATGAGCAGTTCTTC
TRBJ1-4	.	TRBV6-1	.	CASSTTQIEKLFF	TGTGCCAGCAGTACGACACAGATCGAAAAACTGTTTTTT
TRBJ1-2	.	TRBV27	.	CASSLSHRDGYTF	TGTGCCAGCAGTTTGTCGCACAGGGATGGCTACACCTTC
TRBJ1-6	.	TRBV27	.	CASRSNQEFSYNSPLHF	TGTGCCAGCAGATCTAATCAGGAATTCTCCTATAATTCACCCCTCCACTTT
TRBJ2-7	.	TRBV27	TRBD2	CASSFLTSGPLGEQYF	TGTGCCAGCAGTTTTCTGACTAGCGGGCCCTTGGGGGAGCAGTACTTC
TRBJ2-5	.	TRBV5-1	.	CASSLAGETQYF	TGCGCCAGCAGCTTGGCGGGGGAGACCCAGTACTTC
TRBJ1-2	.	TRBV19	TRBD1	CASSMYPSGTGGSRDGYTF	TGTGCCAGTAGTATGTACCCCTCCGGGACAGGGGGAAGTAGAGATGGCTACACCTTC
TRBJ2-5	.	TRBV21-1	.	CASSSRTGTLNQETQYF	TGTGCCAGCAGCAGTCGTACAGGGACGCTGAACCAAGAGACCCAGTACTTC
TRBJ1-2	few	TRBV29-1	.	CSVDGASGYGYTF	TGCAGCGTTGATGGGGCTAGTGGCTATGGCTACACCTTC
TRBJ2-7	.	TRBV30	.	CAWSEGSTYEQYF	TGTGCCTGGTCGGAGGGATCGACCTACGAGCAGTACTTC
TRBJ1-6	once	TRBV10-3	.	CAISEQLIISPLHF	TGTGCCATCAGTGAACAGTTAATAATTTCACCCCTCCACTTT
TRBJ2-7	.	TRBV9	.	CASNSKEVYEQYF	TGTGCCAGCAATTCGAAGGAGGTCTACGAGCAGTACTTC
TRBJ1-2	.	TRBV7-9	.	CASSQSQFYGYTF	TGTGCCAGCAGTCAAAGTCAGTTTTATGGCTACACCTTC
TRBJ1-6	few	TRBV5-6	TRBD1	CASSFRDRGYSPLHF	TGTGCCAGCAGCTTCCGGGACAGGGGGTATTCACCCCTCCACTTT
TRBJ2-5	.	TRBV19	TRBD2	CASTITTSGQETQYF	TGTGCCAGTACTATTACGACTAGCGGTCAAGAGACCCAGTACTTC
TRBJ1-1	.	TRBV27	.	CASSFLSSNTEAFF	TGTGCCAGCAGTTTCCTCAGTTCGAACACTGAAGCTTTCTTT
TRBJ2-7	.	TRBV28	TRBD2	CASSLLGLAKVYEQYF	TGTGCCAGCAGTTTACTCGGACTAGCGAAGGTCTACGAGCAGTACTTC
TRBJ2-4	few	TRBV6-1	.	CASSEVSGGFRSRNIQYF	TGTGCCAGCAGTGAAGTCTCGGGCGGGTTTAGGTCTCGGAACATTCAGTACTTC
TRBJ1-5	.	TRBV10-2	TRBD1	CASRQGSNQPQHF	TGCGCCAGCAGACAGGGGAGCAATCAGCCCCAGCATTTT
TRBJ1-5	.	TRBV7-8	.	CASSTQGSYQPQHF	TGTGCCAGCAGCACCCAGGGTTCCTATCAGCCCCAGCATTTT
TRBJ2-3	.	TRBV27	.	CASSLFLGGISTDTQYF	TGTGCCAGCAGTTTATTTTTAGGCGGAATCAGCACAGATACGCAGTATTTT
TRBJ2-2	.	TRBV5-4	.	CASSLGTGHTGELFF	TGTGCCAGCAGCTTGGGAACAGGGCACACCGGGGAGCTGTTTTTT
TRBJ1-2	.	TRBV4-3	.	CASSQQVAVSLVGNYGYTF	TGCGCCAGCAGCCAACAAGTGGCAGTCTCACTAGTGGGGAACTATGGCTACACCTTC
TRBJ1-2	.	TRBV7-2	.	CASSAQGGYYGYTF	TGTGCCAGCAGCGCACAGGGTGGCTATTATGGCTACACCTTC
TRBJ1-2	.	TRBV5-6	TRBD1	CASSWGTGKVVYGYTF	TGTGCCAGCAGCTGGGGGACAGGGAAGGTGGTCTATGGCTACACCTTC
TRBJ2-3	.	TRBV7-2	TRBD2	CASRGLADSTDTQYF	TGTGCCAGCAGGGGACTAGCGGATAGCACAGATACGCAGTATTTT
TRBJ2-7	few	TRBV5-4	.	CASSLRSSYEQYF	TGTGCCAGCAGCTTACGGTCCTCCTACGAGCAGTACTTC
TRBJ2-5	.	TRBV7-3	.	CASSATQEETQYF	TGTGCCAGCAGCGCCACACAAGAAGAGACCCAGTACTTC
TRBJ1-4	.	TRBV5-6	.	CASSPGGGIGEKLFF	TGTGCCAGCAGCCCGGGGGGGGGTATCGGTGAAAAACTGTTTTTT
TRBJ2-5	.	TRBV18	.	CASSPPRGQETQYF	TGTGCCAGCTCACCACCCCGGGGCCAAGAGACCCAGTACTTC
TRBJ1-2	.	TRBV6-5	TRBD1	CASSFSRTGGRGYTF	TGTGCCAGCAGTTTTTCTCGGACAGGGGGACGAGGCTACACCTTC
TRBJ2-3	.	TRBV6-5	.	CASSYSNSADTQYF	TGTGCCAGCAGTTACTCGAATAGCGCAGATACGCAGTATTTT
TRBJ1-4	few	TRBV5-5	TRBD1	CASSLVGQDEKLFF	TGTGCCAGCAGCTTGGTGGGACAGGATGAAAAACTGTTTTTT
TRBJ1-1	few	TRBV7-9	.	CASSLDTGSEAFF	TGTGCCAGCAGCCTAGATACAGGGTCTGAAGCTTTCTTT
TRBJ1-1	.	TRBV19	TRBD1	CAVRDRVGATEAFF	TGTGCCGTCCGGGACAGGGTTGGGGCCACTGAAGCTTTCTTT